These T cell receptor beta chains were read from a single sample in a study of neurological immune-mediated disorders. TCRdb reprocessed the 5' RACE reads via MiXCR and lists one record per CDR3 protein. The sample carries tens of thousands of distinct CDR3 sequences, 10% recorded once. Sequenced material: PBMCs. The receptors stem from a woman in her thirties or forties with HTLV-1-associated myelopathy (HAM/TSP). Both conserved end residues are part of each CDR3. The D gene is left open where the match is weak. Clone size is shown for a subset of rows, as once, few, many or a class of expanded clone.

TRBV5-1	TRBJ2-3	-	-	TGCGCCAGCAGCTTGGCAGTGACCGCTAGCACAGATACGCAGTATTTT	CASSLAVTASTDTQYF
TRBV5-5	TRBJ2-1	-	many	TGTGCCAGCAGCTTGGACACAGGTTCCTACAATGAGCAGTTCTTC	CASSLDTGSYNEQFF
TRBV3-1	TRBJ2-7	TRBD1	many	TGTGCCAGCAGCCACCGGGACAGGGGCGACGAGCAGTACTTC	CASSHRDRGDEQYF
TRBV10-3	TRBJ2-3	TRBD2	many	TGTGCCATCAGCCCCTACCCCTCTGGCGGGGGGGCCCCAGATACGCAGTATTTT	CAISPYPSGGGAPDTQYF
TRBV12-3/TRBV12-4	TRBJ2-3	TRBD2	many	TGTGCCAGCAGCTCAGGAGGGACTAGCTTCACAGATACGCAGTATTTT	CASSSGGTSFTDTQYF
TRBV10-3	TRBJ1-1	TRBD1	many	TGTGCCATCAGTGAGTGGACAGGGGTGAACACTGAAGCTTTCTTT	CAISEWTGVNTEAFF
TRBV29-1	TRBJ1-1	-	many	TGCAGCGTTGAAGATCACAGGGTTACTGAAGCTTTCTTT	CSVEDHRVTEAFF
TRBV4-3	TRBJ1-2	TRBD1	-	TGCGCCAACAGCCAAGCCGGGACAGGGAGTTCTGGCTACACCTTC	CANSQAGTGSSGYTF
TRBV5-1	TRBJ1-6	-	many	TGCGCCAGCAGCTTATCAGGGGCCGTAAATTCACCCCTCCACTTT	CASSLSGAVNSPLHF
TRBV29-1	TRBJ1-1	-	many	TGCAGCGTCGCGGGACACCTGAGGAACACTGAAGCTTTCTTT	CSVAGHLRNTEAFF
TRBV5-1	TRBJ2-1	TRBD1	many	TGCGCCAGCAGCTACCAGACAGGGGTCAACAATGAGCAGTTCTTC	CASSYQTGVNNEQFF
TRBV18	TRBJ1-1	-	many	TGTGCCAGCTCATCCAAGGGGTGGAGGAGTACTGAAGCTTTCTTT	CASSSKGWRSTEAFF
TRBV25-1	TRBJ2-7	-	many	TGTGCCAGCAGTGGGGGTTTGGGGGAGCAGTACTTC	CASSGGLGEQYF
TRBV10-3	TRBJ2-2	TRBD1	many	TGTGCCATCAAGGTGGGACAGGGTTCCACCGGGGAGCTGTTTTTT	CAIKVGQGSTGELFF
TRBV20-1	TRBJ2-1	TRBD2	few	TGCAGTGCTAGACGGACTAGTCGGTATGAGCAGTTCTTC	CSARRTSRYEQFF
TRBV7-2	TRBJ2-1	TRBD2	many	TGTGCCAGCGGCGAGGGACTAGTGCCCTATGAGCAGTTCTTC	CASGEGLVPYEQFF
TRBV5-1	TRBJ2-3	TRBD1	many	TGCGCCAGTAAACAGGGGGTTCCCACAGATACGCAGTATTTT	CASKQGVPTDTQYF
TRBV5-1	TRBJ1-3	-	many	TGCGCCAGCAGCTTCGCACTGGGGAACACCATATATTTT	CASSFALGNTIYF
TRBV7-6	TRBJ1-3	-	many	TGTGCCAGCAGCCCCACGGGGCTGAGCTCTGGAAACACCATATATTTT	CASSPTGLSSGNTIYF
TRBV2	TRBJ1-3	-	many	TGTGCCAGCGAGAAGGGGCAGAGAAACACCATATATTTT	CASEKGQRNTIYF
TRBV5-6	TRBJ2-7	-	many	TGTGCCAGCAGCTTGTTCTCTAGCGTAGCCTACGAGCAGTACTTC	CASSLFSSVAYEQYF
TRBV15	TRBJ1-1	-	few	TGTGCCACCAGCAGCGCTGGCAGGGCTAACACTGAAGCTTTCTTT	CATSSAGRANTEAFF
TRBV12-5	TRBJ1-5	TRBD1	few	TGTGCTAGTGGGTCATCCGGGACAGGGTTGTTTAGGAGCAATCAGCCCCAGCATTTT	CASGSSGTGLFRSNQPQHF
TRBV24-1	TRBJ2-2	-	many	TGTGCCACCAGTGATCCTAGTGTTGCAAGGATCGGGGAGCTGTTTTTT	CATSDPSVARIGELFF
TRBV6-2/TRBV6-3	TRBJ1-2	TRBD1	many	TGTGCCAGCAGTTACTCGCGACAGGGTTATGGCTACACCTTC	CASSYSRQGYGYTF
TRBV7-8	TRBJ1-4	TRBD1	many	TGTGCCAGCAGCTCCCGGGACAGGGAGTTGGGAAAACTGTTTTTT	CASSSRDRELGKLFF
TRBV7-2	TRBJ1-5	-	many	TGTGCCAGCAGAACAGGGTCCGATCAGCCCCAGCATTTT	CASRTGSDQPQHF
TRBV2	TRBJ2-2	TRBD1	many	TGTGCCAGCGTGGAGGGACAGGGGGTAACCGGGGAGCTGTTTTTT	CASVEGQGVTGELFF
TRBV5-1	TRBJ1-1	TRBD1	many	TGCGCCAGCAGCTTGGAATTCGGACAGGGTAACACTGAAGCTTTCTTT	CASSLEFGQGNTEAFF
TRBV21-1	TRBJ1-1	-	many	TGTGCCAGCGCCCGGGGGAGCATTGGCACTGAAGCTTTCTTT	CASARGSIGTEAFF
TRBV21-1	TRBJ1-2	-	many	TGTGCCAGCAGCAAGGATTTTTGGGCGACCTATGGCTACACCTTC	CASSKDFWATYGYTF
TRBV6-1	TRBJ1-2	-	many	TGTGCCAGCAGTGAAGGAGGCTATGGCTACACCTTC	CASSEGGYGYTF
TRBV6-5	TRBJ1-2	-	many	TGTGCCAGCGGATCCCCGACAGGAAGCAACTATGGCTACACCTTC	CASGSPTGSNYGYTF
TRBV27	TRBJ2-7	TRBD1	many	TGTGCCAGCAGTTTACAGGGACAGGGTCGATACGAGCAGTACTTC	CASSLQGQGRYEQYF
TRBV21-1	TRBJ2-7	-	many	TGTGCCAGCAGCAAAAAAAAAGGGGTTGCGGGGGGGCCTACCTACGAGCAGTACTTC	CASSKKKGVAGGPTYEQYF
TRBV5-6	TRBJ2-2	TRBD1	many	TGTGCCAGCAGCTTCCGCAGGGGGCGAACCGGGGAGCTGTTTTTT	CASSFRRGRTGELFF
TRBV12-3/TRBV12-4	TRBJ2-1	TRBD1	many	TGTGCCAGCCACCGACAGGGAGTTTCCTACAATGAGCAGTTCTTC	CASHRQGVSYNEQFF
TRBV6-2/TRBV6-3	TRBJ1-1	TRBD1	many	TGTGCCAGCAGTTACCAACAGGGGAATGAAGCTTTCTTT	CASSYQQGNEAFF
TRBV5-5	TRBJ1-1	TRBD1	many	TGTGCCAGCAGCCTAGATTGGGACAGGGAGAGGGCTTTCTTT	CASSLDWDRERAFF
TRBV6-1	TRBJ2-7	-	many	TGTGCCAGCAGTGATCTATGGCGAGGCCGCGAGCAGTACTTC	CASSDLWRGREQYF
TRBV9	TRBJ2-2	-	many	TGTGCCAGCAGCGTTCTGGGCACGAACACCGGGGAGCTGTTTTTT	CASSVLGTNTGELFF
TRBV6-1	TRBJ1-5	-	many	TGTGCCAGCAGTGATGGTTTGGGGAATCAGCCCCAGCATTTT	CASSDGLGNQPQHF
TRBV14	TRBJ1-6	-	many	TGTGCCAGCAGCCAAGGAGGGCTGGCGTCACCCCTCCACTTT	CASSQGGLASPLHF
TRBV2	TRBJ2-3	-	many	TGTGCCAGCAGAACCGGGGGCCCCCCCACAGATACGCAGTATTTT	CASRTGGPPTDTQYF